The clone carrying this T cell receptor beta chain was recorded once. The antigen is undetermined. The source of the sample is a study of T cell responses to AZD1222 COVID-19 vaccine. General observations from the study: Unmutated variant regions are reportedly the target of nearly half of TCRs that are spike-specific. Two AZD1222 doses significantly raised spike-specific TCR breadth and depth over controls. Seropositive AZD1222 recipients at baseline numbered only five or six.

Measured with immunoSEQ multiplex PCR; TCRdb has only the in-frame clones, and not every one. The data show some 200,000 clones, with roughly 91% seen just once and 25% to 30% held by the top ten. Between the trimmed V and J ends, which lost 7 bases and 7 bases, there was a span of 22 bases. The CDR3 spans 15 residues. Germline CDR1 and CDR2: MNHEY and SMNVEV (reference sequence). This TCR derives from an adult who received the AZD1222 COVID-19 vaccine. This sequence joins TRBV27 and TRBJ1-1, with a possible D match to TRBD1 (6 bases). Sequenced material: peripheral blood, taken 28 days after the second AZD1222 dose. The CDR3 region has the DNA TGTGCCAGCACCCTAGGCGCCAGGGGAGAGGGTGAAGCTTTCTTT. It specifies CASTLGARGEGEAFF.